These 27 T cell receptor beta chains were sequenced from one sample in a study of beta chain features in type 1 diabetes. Overall study results and limits: Among patients with Type 1 diabetes, TCRB CDR3s were moderately but significantly shorter in every one of the four CD4+ subsets.

cDNA synthesis used the whole RNA isolate, giving expressed TCRB sequences. This table comes from immunoSEQ multiplex PCR, and its TCRdb copy is limited to in-frame clones, with some not included. The sample holds some 290,000 clones, around 15% seen once. Which antigens these TCRs recognize remains unknown. Sequencing used naive CD4+ T cells from blood. Source of these receptors: a man aged 25 to 40 with type 1 diabetes.

This CDR3 is CASSQDWGRLLTGELFF. The CDR3 DNA follows: TGTGCCAGCAGCCAAGATTGGGGCAGATTATTAACCGGGGAGCTGTTTTTT. The J gene is TRBJ2-2, the V gene TRBV4-2; D is perhaps TRBD1 (5 bases). CDR1 and CDR2 from the germline V gene are LGHNA and YNFKEQ. Trimming removed 0 bases from V and 5 bases from J, with 16 bases in between. CDR3 length: 17 residues.

The rearrangement joins TRBV2 to TRBJ1-1; a possible D gene is TRBD1 (6 bases). V was trimmed by 8 bases and J by 0 bases, leaving 13 bases between them. The CDR3 contains 14 residues. The germline gives CDR1 SNHLY, CDR2 FYNNEI. CDR3 bases: TGTGCCAGCGGCGCCAGGGGTATGAACACTGAAGCTTTCTTT. Translated: CASGARGMNTEAFF.

The chain carries TRBV5-1 and TRBJ1-1; D is unresolved. Germline V gene sequence: CDR1 SGHRS, CDR2 YFSETQ. Trimming cost V 4 bases and J 1 base, with 8 bases left between them. This CDR3 comprises 13 residues. The CDR3 sequence is CASSTDPNTEAFF. The CDR3 DNA is TGCGCCAGCAGCACAGACCCGAACACTGAAGCTTTCTTT.

This clone showed up just a few times. The chain links TRBV4-3 to TRBJ2-7; D gene unclear. Trimming shortened V by 0 bases and J by 8 bases, and 11 bases separated the two germline ends. The germline gives CDR1 LGHNA, CDR2 YSLEER. This CDR3 is built from 13 residues. Written as DNA, the CDR3 is TGCGCCAGCAGCCAAGAGAGGCGTCAGCAGCAGTACTTC. Protein product: CASSQERRQQQYF.

V is TRBV28 and J is TRBJ2-7, with no clear D. V was pared by 10 bases and J by 3 bases, with 10 bases between. This CDR3 comprises 11 residues. The germline V gene encodes CDR1 MDHEN and CDR2 SYDVKM. The CDR3: CATLTSYEQYF. CDR3 coding DNA: TGTGCCACCTTAACGAGCTACGAGCAGTACTTC.

This chain uses TRBV7-3 with TRBJ1-4; 9 nucleotides line up with TRBD1. The length of the CDR3 is 15 residues. The junction had 8 bases not matched to a gene; V was cut back by 5 bases and J by 7 bases. Germline CDR1 SGHTA, CDR2 FQGTGA. CDR3 DNA: TGTGCCAGCAGCCCAGGGGGACAGGGAGTTGAAAAACTGTTTTTT. The encoded protein is CASSPGGQGVEKLFF.

This clone has a handful of counts. The chain employs TRBV7-6 and TRBJ2-5, with 8 bases identical to TRBD2. With 1 base clipped from V and 3 bases from J, the junction kept 10 bases outside the gene matches. This CDR3 has 17 residues. The germline V gene encodes CDR1 SGHVS and CDR2 FNYEAQ. The CDR3 DNA sequence: TGTGCCAGCAGCTTAGAGGCCCCTAAAGCGGGAGAAGAGACCCAGTACTTC. Residues: CASSLEAPKAGEETQYF.

This clone appeared a few times. The chain has TRBV7-8 and TRBJ2-2, with D tentatively TRBD2 (6 bases). The germline CDR1 and CDR2 sequences are SGHVS and FQNEAQ. The CDR3 contains 18 residues. The germline V and J ends were trimmed by 4 bases and 4 bases, with 22 bases remaining between them. The CDR3, as DNA: TGTGCCAGCAGCTCCACTAGACGGGGACTCGCGACCACCGGGGAGCTGTTTTTT. It is translated as CASSSTRRGLATTGELFF. Based on the CDR3 plus reference TRBV7-8 and TRBJ2-2, the full variable domain is GAGVSQSPRYKVAKRGQDVALRCDPISGHVSLFWYQQALGQGPEFLTYFQNEAQLDKSGLPSDRFFAERPEGSVSTLKIQRTQQEDSAVYLCASSSTRRGLATTGELFFGEGSRLTVL.

The chain combines TRBV30 with TRBJ2-6; D remains unclear. Trimming pared 0 bases from V and 0 bases from J, leaving 6 bases between. CDR1 and CDR2 from the germline V gene are GTSNPN and SVGIG (reference sequence). The length of the CDR3 is 15 residues. For the CDR3, the DNA is TGTGCCTGGAGTGTACAGAGCTCTGGGGCCAACGTCCTGACTTTC. This translates into CAWSVQSSGANVLTF. The variable domain in full, with the rest retrieved from reference TRBV30 and TRBJ2-6, is SQTIHQWPATLVQPVGSPLSLECTVEGTSNPNLYWYRQAAGRGLQLLFYSVGIGQISSEVPQNLSASRPQDRQFILSSKKLLLSDSGFYLCAWSVQSSGANVLTFGAGSRLTVL.

This clone was observed a few times. V and J are TRBV6-6 and TRBJ1-1; D not resolved. Germline CDR1 MNHNY, CDR2 SVGAGI (reference sequence). CDR3 length equals 15 residues. Trimming removed 2 bases from V and 3 bases from J, with 13 bases in between. CDR3 protein: CASSYATTVDTEAFF. The CDR3 coding sequence is TGTGCCAGCAGTTACGCGACAACGGTAGACACTGAAGCTTTCTTT.

V gene TRBV15 combines with J gene TRBJ2-6; D is ambiguous. The CDR3 contains 14 residues. Germline V lookup: CDR1 LNHNV, CDR2 YYDKDF (reference sequence). V gave up 3 bases and J gave up 0 bases, with 3 bases separating them. Here the CDR3 reads CATSSSSGANVLTF. CDR3 coding DNA: TGTGCCACCAGCAGTAGCTCTGGGGCCAACGTCCTGACTTTC. Full variable domain (outside the CDR3, taken from reference TRBV15 and TRBJ2-6): DAMVIQNPRYQVTQFGKPVTLSCSQTLNHNVMYWYQQKSSQAPKLLFHYYDKDFNNEADTPDNFQSRRPNTSFCFLDIRSPGLGDTAMYLCATSSSSGANVLTFGAGSRLTVL.

V gene TRBV5-4 combines with J gene TRBJ2-5; TRBD1 might be the D (7 bases). This CDR3 has 14 amino acids. Trimming removed 8 bases from V and 5 bases from J, with 19 bases in between. Germline V gives CDR1 SGHNT, CDR2 YYREEE (reference sequence). The CDR3 DNA follows: TGTGCCAGTAGTGAAGGGGGCGCGGGGGAGACCCAGTACTTC. It is translated as CASSEGGAGETQYF.

This clone turned up a few times. In DNA form, the CDR3 reads TGCGCCAGCAGCTTGCAAGGGAGCACCGGGGAGCTGTTTTTT. This codes for CASSLQGSTGELFF. The chain couples TRBV5-1 to TRBJ2-2; TRBD2 might be the D (5 bases). Germline-derived CDR1 and CDR2 are SGHRS and YFSETQ. V lost 1 base and J lost 4, with 8 bases in between. CDR3 size: 14 residues.

This clone has more than one count but fewer than ten. The gene calls are TRBV5-4 and TRBJ2-5; maybe TRBD1 (6 bases). Germline loops: CDR1 SGHNT, CDR2 YYREEE (reference sequence). The CDR3 covers 16 residues. V lost 4 bases to trimming and J lost 7 bases, with 23 bases between them. CDR3 nucleotides: TGTGCCAGCAGCACAAGACAGGCGGTAGGATGGGTGACCCAGTACTTC. Protein: CASSTRQAVGWVTQYF.

The chain carries TRBV28 and TRBJ2-1, with 7 bases lining up with TRBD2. The length of the CDR3 is 15 residues. The V gene end was trimmed by 6 bases and the J gene end by 1 base; junction bases not matched to a gene: 6. Germline V CDR1 and CDR2: MDHEN, SYDVKM. The CDR3: CASSGGGGSYNEQFF. Written as DNA, the CDR3 is TGTGCCAGCAGCGGTGGCGGGGGTTCCTACAATGAGCAGTTCTTC.

V and J are TRBV19 and TRBJ2-7; D is possibly TRBD2 (6 bases). V lost 8 bases and J lost 3, with 20 bases in between. The germline V gene encodes CDR1 LNHDA and CDR2 SQIVND (reference sequence). The CDR3 length is 15 residues. CDR3 in amino acids: CASGHMAGGSYEQYF. The CDR3 coding sequence is TGTGCCAGTGGCCATATGGCTGGAGGGAGCTACGAGCAGTACTTC.

This clone was counted between two and nine times. This rearrangement joins TRBV9 to TRBJ2-1, with 12 bases aligning to TRBD1. This CDR3 has 20 residues. CDR1 and CDR2 (germline): SGDLS, YYNGEE. V lost 4 bases to trimming and J lost 1 base; unmatched junction nucleotides: 15. The CDR3 is CASSPGTGGVLVRSYNEQFF. The CDR3 DNA reads as TGTGCCAGCAGCCCGGGGACAGGGGGCGTATTGGTGAGGTCCTACAATGAGCAGTTCTTC.

The chain is built from TRBV9 and TRBJ1-1; the D gene is possibly TRBD1 (6 bases). The CDR3 spans 13 residues. Per the germline V gene, CDR1 is SGDLS and CDR2 is YYNGEE. The V end was cut by 5 bases, the J end by 4 bases, with 12 bases between. The CDR3 reads CASSLTGTTEAFF. The CDR3 bases are TGTGCCAGCAGTCTTACAGGGACCACTGAAGCTTTCTTT.

This chain joins TRBV9 and TRBJ2-1; D is possibly TRBD2 (5 bases). The CDR3 loop spans 15 amino acids. The germline CDR1 and CDR2 sequences are SGDLS and YYNGEE. Trimming removed 3 bases from V and 1 base from J, with 11 bases in between. CDR3 DNA sequence: TGTGCCAGCAGCGCCCGGGGAGTTTCCTACAATGAGCAGTTCTTC. Translation: CASSARGVSYNEQFF.

The chain is built from TRBV9 and TRBJ1-5; 8 positions match TRBD1. Germline CDR1 and CDR2: SGDLS and YYNGEE. V was clipped by 1 base and J by 5 bases; unmatched bases: 5. The CDR3 is 15 amino acids. The CDR3 DNA sequence: TGTGCCAGCAGCGTAAGGGAGACAGGGGATCAGCCCCAGCATTTT. Encoded protein: CASSVRETGDQPQHF.

This clone was counted between two and nine times. The V gene is TRBV29-1, the J gene TRBJ2-7; possible D gene TRBD2, 6 bases. Trimming took off 4 bases at V and 4 bases at J, with 8 bases between the two ends. The CDR3 totals 11 residues. Per the germline V gene, CDR1 is SQVTM and CDR2 is ANQGSEA. The CDR3 spells CSVVRGYEQYF. CDR3 DNA: TGCAGCGTTGTTCGGGGGTACGAGCAGTACTTC.

The chain employs TRBV7-3 and TRBJ2-5; weak D call: TRBD1 (6 bases). This CDR3 comprises 16 residues. Trimming took 1 base from V and 2 from J, leaving 14 bases between them. Germline CDR1 is SGHTA and CDR2 is FQGTGA. The CDR3 is CASSLKVPQGQETQYF. Here the CDR3 DNA reads TGTGCCAGCAGCTTAAAGGTCCCCCAGGGGCAAGAGACCCAGTACTTC.

The chain couples TRBV28 to TRBJ2-1; the match to TRBD1 covers 8 bases. Unmatched junction bases numbered 11, after V lost 4 bases and J lost 6 bases. The CDR3 extends over 16 amino acids. The germline CDR1 and CDR2 sequences are MDHEN and SYDVKM. The CDR3 DNA is TGTGCCAGCAGTTCCCCTGGACAGGGAAGAATCAATGAGCAGTTCTTC. Protein product: CASSSPGQGRINEQFF. The entire variable domain, with the rest obtained from reference TRBV28 and TRBJ2-1, is as follows: DVKVTQSSRYLVKRTGEKVFLECVQDMDHENMFWYRQDPGLGLRLIYFSYDVKMKEKGDIPEGYSVSREKKERFSLILESASTNQTSMYLCASSSPGQGRINEQFFGPGTRLTVL.

This clone has only a few counts. The rearrangement links TRBV5-1 to TRBJ2-1; unclear D gene. The CDR3 is 15 residues long. Germline CDR1 reads SGHRS; CDR2 reads YFSETQ. Trimming shortened V by 3 bases and J by 0 bases, and 10 bases separated the two germline ends. The CDR3 loop reads CASSWALSSYNEQFF. The CDR3 nucleotides read TGCGCCAGCAGCTGGGCGCTGAGCTCCTACAATGAGCAGTTCTTC. The full variable domain, rest sourced from reference TRBV5-1 and TRBJ2-1, is KAGVTQTPRYLIKTRGQQVTLSCSPISGHRSVSWYQQTPGQGLQFLFEYFSETQRNKGNFPGRFSGRQFSNSRSEMNVSTLELGDSALYLCASSWALSSYNEQFFGPGTRLTVL.

This clone has more than one count but fewer than ten. This chain uses TRBV7-2 with TRBJ2-7, with D possibly TRBD1 on 5 matching bases. V was clipped by 5 bases and J by 2 bases, with 13 bases between them. Germline CDR1 reads SGHTA; CDR2 reads FQGNSA. This CDR3 spans 14 amino acids. CDR3 region: CASSPRTTTYEQYF. CDR3 nucleotide sequence: TGTGCCAGCAGCCCCAGGACAACTACCTACGAGCAGTACTTC.

This clone was seen a few times. The rearrangement links TRBV6-1 to TRBJ2-7; 12 nucleotides line up with TRBD1. V shed 3 bases and J 4 bases; nucleotides not matched to a gene: 7. From germline, CDR1 is MNHNS and CDR2 SASEGT. The CDR3 sequence is 16 residues long. CDR3 coding DNA: TGTGCCAGCAGTGAGGGGACAGGGGGCAGCGGGTACGAGCAGTACTTC. Translating gives CASSEGTGGSGYEQYF.

This clone was seen more than once but under ten times. The V call is TRBV9, the J call TRBJ2-2, with 7 bases matching TRBD1. In germline, CDR1 is SGDLS, CDR2 YYNGEE. The CDR3 runs to 15 residues. The V gene end was trimmed by 3 bases and the J gene end by 5 bases; junction bases not matched to a gene: 7. In nucleotides, the CDR3 is TGTGCCAGCAGCGCGGACAGGTTTAGGACCGGGGAGCTGTTTTTT. Encoded protein: CASSADRFRTGELFF. The variable domain in full, completed from reference TRBV9 and TRBJ2-2, reads DSGVTQTPKHLITATGQRVTLRCSPRSGDLSVYWYQQSLDQGLQFLIQYYNGEERAKGNILERFSAQQFPDLHSELNLSSLELGDSALYFCASSADRFRTGELFFGEGSRLTVL.